This TCR beta chain originates from a study of T-cell memory formation after mild COVID-19. The germline V gene encodes CDR1 LGHDT and CDR2 YNNKEL (reference sequence). J gave up 3 bases and V 0 bases, and 13 bases lay outside the gene matches. The CDR3 runs 19 residues. From 5'RACE with constant-segment primers came TCR alpha and TCR beta cDNA libraries that carried sample barcodes and UMIs. TCRdb redid the calling of the 5' RACE reads with MiXCR, one entry per CDR3 protein. Here the sample spans roughly 110,000 distinct CDR3 sequences, approximately 21% being singletons. The study, taken as a whole, reports: Clones which contracted sat mainly in CM and EM if CD4+, and in EMRA if CD8+. Later expanders leaned CD4+, whereas clones that contracted between day 15 and 85 were balanced CD4/CD8. Some responding clones appeared in pre-infection memory, suggesting cross-reactive memory joined.

This clonotype has ten or more counts. No antigen is known for it. Sequencing was performed on PBMCs or a T cell subset sorted from them (not recorded which). The sequence derives from a man aged 18 to 30 who had mild COVID-19 (a few samples of this study predate the infection). Cell type and time point are not known. The chain joins TRBV3-1 to TRBJ2-1; 8 nucleotides line up with TRBD2. CDR3 loop: CASSQDIRETSEFYNEQFF. The CDR3, as DNA: TGTGCCAGCAGCCAAGATATCAGGGAGACTAGCGAGTTCTACAATGAGCAGTTCTTC.